This entry concerns a single T cell receptor (beta chain). Its antigen target is currently unknown. No quality values exist for individual bases; no much larger clone is one base distant. Sequencing of the TRB variable region was done with the immunoSEQ hsTCRB v3.0 assay at survey level resolution. The target sequencing depth for TRB was about 40,000-55,000 T-cell genomes per sample. An Illumina MiSeq with a v3 150-cycle kit was used to sequence the pooled TRB libraries. As for the authors' bioinformatics: Repertoire analysis was performed in R inside a reproducible Nextflow workflow that covered QC, data transformation and analysis. Custom analyses were implemented in LymphoSeq2, an R package for AIRR-Seq data exploration. A handful of samples that produced fewer than 5000 total TRB sequences were removed, so some 190 HIV repertoires were analyzed. Among the roughly 190 retained HIV repertoires, some 59 were collected before ART initiation and approximately 130 after ART initiation. Each repertoire was downsampled to 5000 TRB nucleotide sequences, and summary statistics were averaged across 100 downsampling iterations. TRB sequences were retained for analysis only if CDR3 regions of at least seven amino acids were present. Diversity was assessed using a clonality score derived from Shannon entropy and using the Gini coefficient. In the repertoire networks, any two of the top 5000 CDR3 amino acid sequences were connected whenever the two sequences differed by an edit distance of one. Antigen specificity groups and MHC restriction were predicted for TRB CDR3 amino acid sequences with GLIPH2. CDR3 amino acid sequences were matched against VDJdb and McPAS-TCR to flag known CMV, EBV, HIV or tissue antigen associations. Pre-ART, post-ART and control groups were compared with Wilcoxon signed-rank tests and Holm-Bonferroni correction. TCRdb limited this immuneACCESS table to in-frame rearrangements with V and J called. A share of clones is missing; checked studies link under half to unresolved V genes, and the rest is unexplained. D and trimming come from the DNA, and the V and J calls and clone size come from that table. This sample comprises some 28,000 clones, 75% to 85% of them detected only once. 6% to 8% of the sample rests with the top ten.

From the germline V gene, CDR1 is SGHTA and CDR2 is FQGNSA. The CDR3 sequence holds 13 residues, the cysteine and phenylalanine included. CDR3 DNA only is kept here, 39 bases in frame from base 1. V loses 4 bases, J loses 5 bases, and the germline ends lie 8 bases apart. The data were taken from a study of long-term antiretroviral therapy in people with HIV (dated by TCRdb to the early 2020s). Background on the whole study: The earliest samples were collected about a decade before the 2015 WHO recommendation for immediate ART, when ART was typically delayed until CD4 counts fell. A retrospective serial study tested whether changes in peripheral blood TRB repertoire composition and diversity were associated with ART initiation and durable HIV suppression. From some 30 adults with confirmed HIV infection, the cohort provided 150 to 200 cryopreserved PBMC samples, gathered serially across a mean of about six years (range 1-12). Among the roughly 30 participants with HIV, fewer than twelve were female. Test extractions of a monoclonal T-cell line alongside about 30 polyclonal samples showed no cross-contamination during QIAcube processing.

To be included, a participant needed at least one PBMC sample from before ART initiation plus at least two post-ART samples. Every participant with HIV received treatment in the United States of America. Before DNA extraction, cryopreserved samples containing about 1-11 million PBMC were thawed and washed. At the time of the earliest PBMC sample, participants with HIV were aged between about 23 and 54 years. PBMC samples from each participant spanned 1-4 timepoints before ART initiation and 2-8 timepoints after ART initiation, with a median of 7 samples. For every participant, serial HIV viral load, CD4+ T-cell count, ART history and demographic data were obtained. A Qiagen kit on a QIAcube was used to extract genomic DNA from unsorted PBMC, with samples processed in batches of 12. What the research found in general, with its limitations: Inferences about post-ART repertoire changes were limited because no data were available on ART adherence, viral resistance or therapy changes. Unsorted PBMC were profiled instead of sorted CD4+ and CD8+ T cells because pre-ART samples had limited cell numbers. Starting ART was linked to a significant rise in TRB diversity, yet even after long-term ART the diversity remained significantly lower than in transplant donor controls. Expanded TRB clones identified before ART initiation dominated the repertoire across all time points, though the dominance fluctuated and decreased in many PLHIV after ART. Since PBMC availability was limited, sequencing covered only the TCR beta chain, with no alpha chain pairing. Samples dated from the mid-2000s to the late 2010s, and the ART regimens used may be less effective than current ones. CDR3 length ranges in HIV repertoires were narrower than in controls, and network structure suggested an antigen-experienced repertoire with only a slight naive shift after ART.

The material was unsorted PBMCs, obtained 0.3 years after starting antiretroviral therapy. This clonotype was sampled from a man in his forties with HIV. The sequence is built from TRBV7-2 and TRBJ2-2, with the D gene call left open. The CDR3 protein: CASSSVLTGELFF. The DNA sequence follows: TGTGCCAGCAGCTCCGTGTTGACCGGGGAGCTGTTTTTT.